This TCR beta chain is drawn from a study of shared clonotypes between healthy human individuals. Findings and limits, study-wide: The study found lower generation probabilities in non-shared clonotypes than in those shared by all four donors. A generally larger estimated richness was seen in naive subsets than in memory subsets.

CD4+ cells yielded CD45RA+ naive and CD45RA-negative memory subsets. Worth noting for this clone: Its antigen is undetermined.

Only in-frame clones appear in the TCRdb table, and some are missing; sequencing was by immunoSEQ multiplex PCR. The repertoire consists of 2 million to 2.5 million clones, with about 94% occurring once and the leading ten covering around 0.13%. Material for sequencing was naive CD4+ T cells sorted from blood. The subset is: CD45RA+ positively selected. This TCR was sampled from a young man in good health.

The CDR3 DNA reads as TGTGCCAGCAGTGAACGGCCTACAGGAATTAATAATTCACCCCTCCACTTT. It codes for CASSERPTGINNSPLHF. The chain is built from TRBV6-1 and TRBJ1-6; weak D call: TRBD1 (5 bases). This CDR3 has 17 amino acids. The germline V gene encodes CDR1 MNHNS and CDR2 SASEGT. V was trimmed by 2 bases and J by 5 bases, leaving 16 bases between them.